Shown below are 28 T cell receptor beta chains from a single sample sequenced in a study of blood T cell repertoires in COVID-19. Produced via immunoSEQ multiplex PCR; TCRdb's table is partial and in-frame only. The data show 150,000 to 190,000 clones, with under 90% seen just once and around 7.1% held by the top ten. Sequenced sample: PBMCs or T cells enriched from blood (not recorded which). These receptors all stem from a man aged 50 to 59 who had recovered from COVID-19.

The chain joins TRBV11-2 to TRBJ2-7; D is unclear. Germline V lookup: CDR1 SGHAT, CDR2 FQNNGV. Trimming pared 1 base from V and 0 bases from J, leaving 10 bases between. The length of the CDR3 is 15 residues. The CDR3 nucleotides read TGTGCCAGCAGCTTAGGATTCAGGTTCTCCTACGAGCAGTACTTC. Its translation is CASSLGFRFSYEQYF.

This clone occurred a few times. This rearrangement joins TRBV7-8 to TRBJ1-6; D is uncertain. V dropped 4 bases and J dropped 5 bases, with 12 bases sitting between them. The CDR3 extends over 15 amino acids. CDR1 and CDR2 (germline): SGHVS, FQNEAQ. DNA for the CDR3: TGTGCCAGCAGCTCCACAGAGCTGAATAATTCACCCCTCCACTTT. It encodes CASSSTELNNSPLHF.

This clone was counted a few times. The gene calls are TRBV4-1 and TRBJ2-3; 7 nucleotides align to TRBD2. Trimming cost V 1 base and J 2 bases; bases outside gene matches: 9. CDR1 and CDR2 from the germline V gene are MGHRA and YSYEKL. The CDR3 is 17 residues long. The CDR3 loop reads CASSQGPASGLTDTQYF. The CDR3 coding sequence is TGCGCCAGCAGCCAAGGACCGGCTAGCGGACTCACAGATACGCAGTATTTT.

This clone was recorded a few times. The chain links TRBV5-6 to TRBJ1-2; 9 positions agree with TRBD1. Germline V gene lookup returns CDR1 SGHDT and CDR2 YYEEEE. After removal of 3 bases from V and 7 bases from J, the junction contained 7 bases not matched to a gene. The CDR3 loop spans 14 amino acids. CDR3 nucleotides: TGTGCCAGCAGCTGGGGACAGGGACTAGGTGGCTACACCTTC. Translated: CASSWGQGLGGYTF. Using reference TRBV5-6 and TRBJ1-2 for the parts outside the CDR3, the full variable domain is DAGVTQSPTHLIKTRGQQVTLRCSPKSGHDTVSWYQQALGQGPQFIFQYYEEEERQRGNFPDRFSGHQFPNYSSELNVNALLLGDSALYLCASSWGQGLGGYTFGSGTRLTVV.

The rearrangement uses TRBV19 and TRBJ1-2, with 10 bases aligning to TRBD1. Germline V lookup: CDR1 LNHDA, CDR2 SQIVND (reference sequence). The CDR3 covers 12 residues. The ends lost 8 bases at V and 6 bases at J; junction bases unmatched: 3. The CDR3 loop reads CASGGTGDGYTF. The DNA for the CDR3 is TGTGCCAGTGGGGGGACAGGGGATGGCTACACCTTC.

The chain couples TRBV5-5 to TRBJ2-1; D not certain. The CDR3 sequence is 15 residues long. Trimming removed 0 bases at V and 8 bases at J, with 15 bases between. CDR1 and CDR2 from the germline V gene are SGHKS and YYEKEE (reference sequence). The CDR3 region is CASSLVTRPMDEQFF. The CDR3 nucleotides are TGTGCCAGCAGCTTGGTTACTCGTCCGATGGATGAGCAGTTCTTC. The full variable domain, in which reference TRBV5-5 and TRBJ2-1 provide the parts outside the CDR3, is DAGVTQSPTHLIKTRGQQVTLRCSPISGHKSVSWYQQVLGQGPQFIFQYYEKEERGRGNFPDRFSARQFPNYSSELNVNALLLGDSALYLCASSLVTRPMDEQFFGPGTRLTVL.

The count of this clone is one. This chain uses TRBV2 with TRBJ1-2; 8 bases map to TRBD1. The CDR3 spans 14 residues. J was trimmed by 7 bases and V by 2 bases; bases with no gene match: 6. CDR1 is SNHLY, CDR2 FYNNEI, per germline. The CDR3 protein is CASSEKTGGVGYTF. CDR3 in DNA: TGTGCCAGCAGTGAAAAAACAGGGGGGGTTGGCTACACCTTC.

The chain couples TRBV5-6 to TRBJ2-2; TRBD1 is a possible D gene (5 bases). The CDR3 has 12 amino acids. From germline, CDR1 is SGHDT and CDR2 YYEEEE. V lost 7 bases and J 7 bases, leaving 11 bases between the germline ends. The CDR3 nucleotides read TGTGCCAGCCGCAGGGTTCACGGGGAGCTGTTTTTT. Amino acids: CASRRVHGELFF.

V gene TRBV9 combines with J gene TRBJ2-3; 11 bases match TRBD2. Germline values: CDR1 SGDLS, CDR2 YYNGEE. The CDR3 consists of 15 residues. The V and J ends lost 5 bases and 3 bases, in that order; junction bases with no gene match: 5. The CDR3 loop reads CASSATSGGTDTQYF. The DNA of the CDR3 is TGTGCCAGCAGTGCCACTAGCGGGGGAACAGATACGCAGTATTTT.

This chain joins TRBV27 and TRBJ1-6; D not certain. Trimming took off 4 bases at V and 0 bases at J, with 10 bases between the two ends. The CDR3 loop spans 16 amino acids. Germline assignment: CDR1 MNHEY and CDR2 SMNVEV (reference sequence). CDR3: CASSSPTTSYNSPLHF. The CDR3 region has the DNA TGTGCCAGCAGTTCACCGACAACCTCCTATAATTCACCCCTCCACTTT.

This sequence joins TRBV3-1 (or the pseudogene TRBV3-2) and TRBJ1-1; 9 bases align to TRBD1. The V gene's germline CDR1 is LGHDT and CDR2 YNNKEL (reference sequence). The CDR3 runs 16 residues. With V trimmed by 3 bases and J by 0 bases, 5 bases remained unmatched. This CDR3 reads CASSQAGTGLNTEAFF. In nucleotides, the CDR3 is TGTGCCAGCAGCCAGGCCGGGACAGGGTTGAACACTGAAGCTTTCTTT.

The V and J genes are TRBV7-3 and TRBJ2-5; 7 bases are shared with TRBD1. The V and J ends lost 1 base and 5 bases, in that order; junction bases with no gene match: 7. Germline assignment: CDR1 SGHTA and CDR2 FQGTGA. This CDR3 has 15 amino acids. CDR3 DNA: TGTGCCAGCAGCTTAAGCTCGACAGGGTTGGAGACCCAGTACTTC. This encodes CASSLSSTGLETQYF.

The rearrangement links TRBV9 to TRBJ2-3, with TRBD1 matching over 8 bases. This CDR3 has 14 residues. J lost 6 bases, V lost 0 bases, and 3 bases had no gene match. The germline V gene encodes CDR1 SGDLS and CDR2 YYNGEE. CDR3 DNA: TGTGCCAGCAGCGTAGTGCAGGGGGCCGATACGCAGTATTTT. This sequence encodes CASSVVQGADTQYF.

In DNA, the CDR3 is TGTGCCAGTAGTATGACAGCCCAGCCCCAGCATTTT. Translating it yields CASSMTAQPQHF. V is TRBV19 and J is TRBJ1-5, with D possibly TRBD1 on 5 matching bases. The CDR3 extends over 12 amino acids. V lost 3 bases, J lost 7 bases, and 7 bases lay in between. CDR1 is LNHDA and CDR2 is SQIVND in the germline V gene (reference sequence).

The chain has TRBV13 and TRBJ2-7; perhaps TRBD1 as D (6 bases). In germline, CDR1 is PRHDT, CDR2 FYEKMQ (reference sequence). The CDR3 spans 15 residues. The ends were cut back, 5 bases at V and 0 bases at J, with 14 bases in the middle. The CDR3 DNA sequence: TGTGCCAGCAGCCCCAGGAGAGGGGGCTCCTACGAGCAGTACTTC. It yields the protein CASSPRRGGSYEQYF. Combining the CDR3 with reference TRBV13 and TRBJ2-7 gives the whole variable domain AAGVIQSPRHLIKEKRETATLKCYPIPRHDTVYWYQQGPGQDPQFLISFYEKMQSDKGSIPDRFSAQQFSDYHSELNMSSLELGDSALYFCASSPRRGGSYEQYFGPGTRLTVT.

The V and J genes are TRBV2 and TRBJ1-5; 7 bases fit TRBD1. The ends lost 5 bases at V and 2 bases at J; junction bases unmatched: 6. Germline V gene data show CDR1 as SNHLY and CDR2 as FYNNEI. This CDR3 has 15 residues. The CDR3 here is CASSQQGIGNQPQHF. The DNA of the CDR3 is TGTGCCAGCAGTCAACAGGGGATCGGCAATCAGCCCCAGCATTTT.

The V call is TRBV3-1 (or the pseudogene TRBV3-2), the J call TRBJ1-2; tentative D call: TRBD1 (5 bases). The CDR3 contains 17 residues. V gave up 4 bases and J gave up 0 bases, with 18 bases separating them. CDR1 is LGHDT and CDR2 is YNNKEL in the germline V gene (reference sequence). CDR3 protein: CASSPQERITSNYGYTF. As DNA, the CDR3 is TGTGCCAGCAGCCCACAGGAGAGGATAACCTCTAACTATGGCTACACCTTC.

The CDR3 region is CASSSGDGGYTF. CDR3 nucleotides: TGTGCCAGCAGCTCCGGGGATGGGGGCTACACCTTC. The V call is TRBV6-5, the J call TRBJ1-2; D unresolved. The CDR3 totals 12 residues. V was trimmed by 6 bases and J by 8 bases, leaving 13 bases between them. Germline V lookup: CDR1 MNHEY, CDR2 SVGAGI.

The chain recombines TRBV19 with TRBJ1-3; no firm D call. The CDR3 consists of 13 residues. The V gene lost 8 bases and the J gene lost 4 bases, with 12 bases spanning the gap. Per the germline V gene, CDR1 is LNHDA and CDR2 is SQIVND (reference sequence). The CDR3 loop is CASVTTGGNTIYF. The CDR3 DNA reads TGTGCCAGTGTGACGACGGGAGGAAACACCATATATTTT.

The genes are TRBV15 and TRBJ1-5; 7 nucleotides align to TRBD1. V trimming: 0 bases; J trimming: 3 bases; junction bases outside the gene matches: 8. The CDR3 length is 17 residues. In germline, CDR1 is LNHNV, CDR2 YYDKDF (reference sequence). The CDR3 DNA reads TGTGCCACCAGCAGAGAGACTACAGGGGCGTACAATCAGCCCCAGCATTTT. Its translation: CATSRETTGAYNQPQHF.

The V and J genes are TRBV24-1 and TRBJ1-5; a weak D match, TRBD1 (5 bases). In germline, CDR1 is KGHDR, CDR2 SFDVKD. CDR3 length equals 14 residues. The germline V and J ends were trimmed by 2 bases and 4 bases, with 8 bases remaining between them. Written as DNA, the CDR3 is TGTGCCACCAGTGATTCGAGGACAAATCAGCCCCAGCATTTT. Encoded protein: CATSDSRTNQPQHF.

This clone was found once. The chain recombines TRBV13 with TRBJ2-2, with TRBD1 identical over 7 bases. V lost 4 bases and J lost 1; bases outside the gene matches: 3. This CDR3 is 15 amino acids long. The germline V gene encodes CDR1 PRHDT and CDR2 FYEKMQ (reference sequence). CDR3 bases: TGTGCCAGCAGCTATCGGACAGGGAACACCGGGGAGCTGTTTTTT. Translation: CASSYRTGNTGELFF. Supplemented by reference TRBV13 and TRBJ2-2, the full variable domain reads AAGVIQSPRHLIKEKRETATLKCYPIPRHDTVYWYQQGPGQDPQFLISFYEKMQSDKGSIPDRFSAQQFSDYHSELNMSSLELGDSALYFCASSYRTGNTGELFFGEGSRLTVL.

This clone was observed a handful of times. The chain joins TRBV5-6 to TRBJ1-4, with D hard to call. The V and J ends lost 4 bases and 8 bases respectively, with 15 bases between them. The CDR3 loop spans 14 amino acids. Germline lookup yields CDR1 SGHDT and CDR2 YYEEEE. CDR3 in DNA: TGTGCCAGCAGCCCACGCTTCGGAGGGGAAAAACTGTTTTTT. It is translated as CASSPRFGGEKLFF.

The rearrangement uses TRBV7-8 and TRBJ1-6; D is perhaps TRBD1 (6 bases). The germline V and J ends were trimmed by 5 bases and 0 bases, with 26 bases remaining between them. The germline gives CDR1 SGHVS, CDR2 FQNEAQ. The CDR3 runs to 21 residues. CDR3 in amino acids: CASSRLQAQTGLSSYNSPLHF. CDR3 coding DNA: TGTGCCAGCAGCAGGTTACAGGCCCAGACAGGACTGAGCTCCTATAATTCACCCCTCCACTTT.

V is TRBV11-3 and J is TRBJ1-2; D remains ambiguous. V shed 3 bases and J shed 1 base, with 15 bases lying between them. Germline lookup yields CDR1 SGHNT and CDR2 YENEEA. This CDR3 is built from 16 residues. CDR3 sequence: CASSFYGTENNYGYTF. CDR3 bases: TGTGCCAGCAGCTTTTACGGTACAGAAAATAACTATGGCTACACCTTC.

The rearrangement joins TRBV2 to TRBJ1-4; no clear D gene. Trimming took off 4 bases at V and 8 bases at J, with 5 bases between the two ends. The CDR3 runs to 11 residues. Germline CDR1 SNHLY, CDR2 FYNNEI. The CDR3 DNA sequence: TGTGCCAGCAGTGCTTCGGAAAAACTGTTTTTT. This codes for CASSASEKLFF.

The gene calls are TRBV29-1 and TRBJ1-2, with 8 positions matching TRBD1. Germline CDR1 is SQVTM and CDR2 is ANQGSEA. CDR3 length: 12 residues. Germline trimming cut 2 bases from V and 13 bases from J; bases unmatched to any gene: 9. The chain's CDR3 is CSVETRNRGSTF. Here the CDR3 DNA reads TGCAGCGTTGAAACGAGGAACAGGGGGTCCACCTTC.

This chain uses TRBV6-1 with TRBJ2-5; maybe TRBD2 (6 bases). This CDR3 spans 17 amino acids. Trimming pared 2 bases from V and 2 bases from J, leaving 18 bases between. The germline CDR1 and CDR2 sequences are MNHNS and SASEGT. The CDR3 protein is CASSEFDNGDWQETQYF. CDR3 sequence (DNA): TGTGCCAGCAGTGAATTCGATAACGGGGACTGGCAAGAGACCCAGTACTTC.